This T cell receptor beta chain is drawn from a study of T-cell memory formation after mild COVID-19. The CDR3 loop spans 14 amino acids. V shed 2 bases and J shed 4 bases, with 9 bases lying between them. Germline CDR1 is SGHTA and CDR2 is FQGNSA. MiXCR was run by TCRdb on the 5' RACE reads, yielding one entry per CDR3 protein. The sample carries roughly 280,000 distinct CDR3 sequences, 7.5% to 9.5% recorded once. The table lists this clonotype with a few counts. Sequenced sample: PBMCs or a T cell subset sorted from them (not recorded which). The sequence derives from a man younger than 30 who had mild COVID-19 (a few samples of this study predate the infection). Cell type and time point are not known. The chain employs TRBV7-2 and TRBJ1-5; no reliable D call. The CDR3 loop reads CASSLNSINQPQHF. CDR3 coding DNA: TGTGCCAGCAGCTTAAACAGCATTAATCAGCCCCAGCATTTT.